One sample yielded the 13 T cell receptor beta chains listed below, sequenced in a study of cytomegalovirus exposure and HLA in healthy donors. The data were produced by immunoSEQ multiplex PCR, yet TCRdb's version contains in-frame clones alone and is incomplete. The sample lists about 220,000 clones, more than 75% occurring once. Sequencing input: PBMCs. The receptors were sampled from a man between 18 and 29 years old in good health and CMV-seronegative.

CDR3 sequence reads: CASSLRPGEKLFF. As DNA, the CDR3 is TGTGCCAGCAGCCTCCGACCAGGCGAAAAACTGTTTTTT. J is TRBJ1-4 and V is TRBV28; D is unresolved. In germline, CDR1 is MDHEN, CDR2 SYDVKM. The CDR3 runs to 13 residues. Trimming stripped 6 bases from V and 8 bases from J, with 13 bases between.

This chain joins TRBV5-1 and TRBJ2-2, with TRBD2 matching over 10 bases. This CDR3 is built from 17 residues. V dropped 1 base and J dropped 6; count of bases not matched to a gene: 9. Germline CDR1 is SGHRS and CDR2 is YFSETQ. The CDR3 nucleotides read TGCGCCAGCAGCTTGTCCTTAAGGACTAGCGGTCCCGGGGAGCTGTTTTTT. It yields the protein CASSLSLRTSGPGELFF.

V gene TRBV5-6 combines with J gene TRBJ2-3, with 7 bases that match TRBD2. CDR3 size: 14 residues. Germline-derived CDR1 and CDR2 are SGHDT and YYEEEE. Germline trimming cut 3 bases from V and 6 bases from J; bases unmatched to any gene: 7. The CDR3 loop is CASSSNRGGDTQYF. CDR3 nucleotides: TGTGCCAGCAGCTCCAATCGGGGAGGGGATACGCAGTATTTT.

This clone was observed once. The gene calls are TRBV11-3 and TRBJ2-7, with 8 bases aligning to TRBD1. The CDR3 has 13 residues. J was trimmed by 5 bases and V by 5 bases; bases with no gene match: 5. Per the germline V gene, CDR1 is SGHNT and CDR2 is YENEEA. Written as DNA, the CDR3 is TGTGCCAGCAGCACAGGACAGGGTAACGAGCAGTACTTC. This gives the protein CASSTGQGNEQYF.

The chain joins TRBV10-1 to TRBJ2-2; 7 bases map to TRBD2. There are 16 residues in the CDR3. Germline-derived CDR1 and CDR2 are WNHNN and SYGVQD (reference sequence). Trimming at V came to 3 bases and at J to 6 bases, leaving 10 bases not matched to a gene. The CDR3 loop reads CASSDAGADKAGELFF. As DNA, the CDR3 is TGCGCCAGCAGTGATGCGGGAGCGGATAAGGCCGGGGAGCTGTTTTTT.

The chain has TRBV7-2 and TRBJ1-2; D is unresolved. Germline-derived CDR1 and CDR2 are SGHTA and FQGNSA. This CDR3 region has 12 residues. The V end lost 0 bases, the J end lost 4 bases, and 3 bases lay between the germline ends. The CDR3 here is CASSLAIYGYTF. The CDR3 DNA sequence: TGTGCCAGCAGCTTAGCCATCTATGGCTACACCTTC.

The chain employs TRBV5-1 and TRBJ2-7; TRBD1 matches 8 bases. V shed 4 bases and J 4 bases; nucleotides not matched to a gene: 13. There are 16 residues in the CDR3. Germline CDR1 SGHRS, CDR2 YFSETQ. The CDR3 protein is CASSQSTGTGGYEQYF. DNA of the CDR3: TGCGCCAGCAGCCAATCAACCGGGACAGGAGGTTACGAGCAGTACTTC.

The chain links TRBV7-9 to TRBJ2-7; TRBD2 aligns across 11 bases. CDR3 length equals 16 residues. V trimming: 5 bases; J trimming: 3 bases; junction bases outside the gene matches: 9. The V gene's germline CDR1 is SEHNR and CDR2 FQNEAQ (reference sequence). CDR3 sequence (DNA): TGTGCCAGCAGCCCTGGACTAGCGGGTACTTTCTACGAGCAGTACTTC. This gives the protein CASSPGLAGTFYEQYF. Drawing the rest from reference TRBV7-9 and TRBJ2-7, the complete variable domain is DTGVSQNPRHKITKRGQNVTFRCDPISEHNRLYWYRQTLGQGPEFLTYFQNEAQLEKSRLLSDRFSAERPKGSFSTLEIQRTEQGDSAMYLCASSPGLAGTFYEQYFGPGTRLTVT.

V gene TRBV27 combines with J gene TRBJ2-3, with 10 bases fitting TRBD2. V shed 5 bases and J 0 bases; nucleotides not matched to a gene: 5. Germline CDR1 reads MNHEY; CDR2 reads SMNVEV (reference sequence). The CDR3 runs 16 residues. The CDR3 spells CASSLQLAGSTDTQYF. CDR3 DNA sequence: TGTGCCAGCAGTCTCCAACTAGCGGGGAGCACAGATACGCAGTATTTT.

The DNA of the CDR3 is TGTGCCAGCAGTTCCCGAAAACAAAGAACCTACGAGCAGTACTTC. Translation: CASSSRKQRTYEQYF. V is TRBV27 and J is TRBJ2-7; D gene unclear. CDR1 MNHEY and CDR2 SMNVEV come from the germline V gene (reference sequence). The V end was cut by 4 bases, the J end by 2 bases, with 15 bases between. This CDR3 is built from 15 residues.

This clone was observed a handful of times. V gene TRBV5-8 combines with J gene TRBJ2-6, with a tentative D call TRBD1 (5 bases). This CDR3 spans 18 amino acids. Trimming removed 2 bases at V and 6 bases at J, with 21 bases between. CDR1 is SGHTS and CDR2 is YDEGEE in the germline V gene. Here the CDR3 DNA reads TGTGCCAGCAGCTTAGTCTACCGAGACAGCGTATCGGCCAACGTCCTGACTTTC. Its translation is CASSLVYRDSVSANVLTF.

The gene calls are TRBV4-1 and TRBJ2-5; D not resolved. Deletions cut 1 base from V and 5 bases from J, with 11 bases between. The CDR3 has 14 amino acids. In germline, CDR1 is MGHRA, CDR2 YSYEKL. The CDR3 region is CASSQGWPMETQYF. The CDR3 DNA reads TGCGCCAGCAGCCAAGGCTGGCCGATGGAGACCCAGTACTTC.

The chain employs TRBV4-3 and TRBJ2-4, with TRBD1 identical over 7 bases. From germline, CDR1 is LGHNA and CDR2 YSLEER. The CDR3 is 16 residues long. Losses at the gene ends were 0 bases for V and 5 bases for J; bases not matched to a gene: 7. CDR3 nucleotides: TGCGCCAGCAGCCAAGATGTAGGGCAGGGGGAAAACATTCAGTACTTC. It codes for CASSQDVGQGENIQYF.